This T cell receptor (beta chain) stems from a study of blood T cell repertoires in COVID-19 (TCRdb year 2020). Background for the entire study: The collaborator samples originated in the United States, Italy and Spain and spanned the acute and convalescent phases of COVID-19. Deeply sampled blood TCRbeta repertoires from subjects exposed to, actively infected with, or recovered from COVID-19 were included in the dataset. The samples were drawn from the first 160 participants of the ongoing ImmuneRACE study and from roughly 1,300 subjects provided by 6 global collaborators. Nearly every sample came with metadata listing a de-identified subject ID, COVID-19 status, age in years and sex. The prospective study material was composed of cDNA or gDNA derived from T cells, B-cell-depleted T cells, or PBMCs. A freely available public database, intended as a resource for researchers studying the immune response to SARS-CoV-2, is where the repertoires were released. Where available, HLA class I and class II types were taken from metadata supplied by the sample provider and were not determined by assay-based typing. The paper as a whole reports these results and caveats: The amount of clinical and demographic metadata varied by source and participant and was provided uncurated.

TCRbeta CDR3 regions were amplified from genomic DNA by means of the immunoSEQ Assay, a bias-controlled multiplex PCR. The study's processing was this. Nucleated cell counts per sample were estimated from amplification of reference gene primers within the assay. Sequence reads were collapsed and filtered to measure the absolute abundance of every unique TCRbeta CDR3 rearrangement. For each sample, productive Simpson clonality was calculated as the square root of Simpson's diversity index across productive rearrangements. Here the immuneACCESS table is served through TCRdb, limited to in-frame sequences with V and J called. Missing clones are a known gap in these copies; in checked studies unresolved V genes cover under half, and the rest lacks a known reason. That table furnishes V, J and clone size, whereas the DNA furnished D and trimming. The sample table records fewer than 350,000 clones; approximately 83% of these occur just once. Of the sample, approximately 2% is held by the ten largest clones.

A second Seattle source provided samples from volunteer blood donors who had recovered from COVID-19. Each collaborating institution followed its own protocols to collect whole blood in K2EDTA tubes. For TCRbeta analysis, collaborators shipped samples as frozen whole blood, isolated PBMCs, or DNA extracted from either of those sample types. About this clone itself: Its antigen remains unidentified. No much larger clone is present one base from it, and per-base qualities are unavailable.

Unmatched junction bases come to 12, with V trimmed by 4 bases and J by 4 bases. From cysteine to phenylalanine, the CDR3 is 19 amino acids long. Only the CDR3 DNA stays, 57 bases, in frame from base 1. CDR1 and CDR2 are read off the germline V gene as SGHRS and YFSETQ. The source material was peripheral blood. The sequence is built from TRBV5-1 and TRBJ2-1; 15 bases in between match TRBD2. This receptor was identified in a woman aged 25-40 years who had recovered from COVID-19. The nucleotide sequence is TGCGCCAGCAGCCCCCAGACCGGGACTAGCGGGGGGATGTACAATGAGCAGTTCTTC. Translated, this gives CASSPQTGTSGGMYNEQFF.